The 20 T cell receptor beta chains presented below share a single source sample, sequenced in a study of blood T cell repertoires in COVID-19. The table came from immunoSEQ multiplex PCR; TCRdb's copy has only in-frame clones and leaves some out. This repertoire shows about 220,000 clones, roughly four fifths found once; its top ten account for about 3%. Sequenced input: peripheral blood. These receptors originate from a woman aged 25 to 45 who had recovered from COVID-19.

This clone came up once. The genes are TRBV10-3 and TRBJ2-1; 7 nucleotides agree with TRBD1. Germline V lookup: CDR1 ENHRY, CDR2 SYGVKD. The CDR3 extends over 14 amino acids. V dropped 10 bases and J dropped 1; count of bases not matched to a gene: 7. CDR3 bases: TGTGCCAGCCTCCCGGACAGGTCCTACAATGAGCAGTTCTTC. It yields the protein CASLPDRSYNEQFF.

This chain uses TRBV4-1 with TRBJ2-2; D unresolved. The germline CDR1 and CDR2 sequences are MGHRA and YSYEKL. The CDR3 has 17 residues. V was shortened by 0 bases and J by 5 bases, with 16 bases between the two germline ends. The CDR3 nucleotides read TGCGCCAGCAGCCAAGATCTTTTATTCGGGTTAACCGGGGAGCTGTTTTTT. This encodes CASSQDLLFGLTGELFF.

V is TRBV19 and J is TRBJ1-1, with 9 bases lining up with TRBD1. V lost 4 bases and J lost 5; bases outside the gene matches: 8. This CDR3 contains 15 residues. Germline V gene data show CDR1 as LNHDA and CDR2 as SQIVND (reference sequence). Here the CDR3 DNA reads TGTGCCAGTAGTACCGACAGGGGGATGATGACTGAAGCTTTCTTT. Translated: CASSTDRGMMTEAFF.

This clone has just one count. Sequence at one end of the junction differs from germline and may be a read error. V is TRBV19 and J is TRBJ2-7; possibly TRBD2 for D (5 bases). This CDR3 contains 13 residues. Germline-derived CDR1 and CDR2 are LNHDA and SQIVND (reference sequence). The CDR3 reads CASQGPGKSEQYF. Written as DNA, the CDR3 is TGTGCCAGTCAAGGTCCCGGGAAGAGCGAGCAGTATTTC.

V is TRBV28 and J is TRBJ1-5; 7 nucleotides line up with TRBD1. Germline V gives CDR1 MDHEN, CDR2 SYDVKM. The CDR3 contains 12 residues. The junction had 5 bases not matched to a gene; V was cut back by 9 bases and J by 6 bases. CDR3 amino acids: CASITGAQPQHF. CDR3 DNA: TGTGCCAGTATCACAGGGGCTCAGCCCCAGCATTTT.

This chain connects TRBV5-1 to TRBJ2-4; D might be TRBD2 (7 bases). CDR1 and CDR2 (germline): SGHRS, YFSETQ. The CDR3 is 15 residues long. The V and J ends lost 4 bases and 4 bases respectively, with 15 bases between them. The CDR3 is CASSPRTAGKNIQYF. The DNA for the CDR3 is TGCGCCAGCAGCCCCCGGACAGCGGGAAAAAACATTCAGTACTTC. The full variable domain, with the rest looked up from reference TRBV5-1 and TRBJ2-4, is KAGVTQTPRYLIKTRGQQVTLSCSPISGHRSVSWYQQTPGQGLQFLFEYFSETQRNKGNFPGRFSGRQFSNSRSEMNVSTLELGDSALYLCASSPRTAGKNIQYFGAGTRLSVL.

V and J are TRBV9 and TRBJ2-2; 8 bases are shared with TRBD2. V shed 2 bases, J shed 5 bases, and the junction held 5 bases outside the gene matches. Per the germline V gene, CDR1 is SGDLS and CDR2 is YYNGEE. CDR3 length equals 15 residues. This chain's CDR3 is CASSVSGAKTGELFF. In DNA, the CDR3 is TGTGCCAGCAGCGTTAGCGGGGCCAAGACCGGGGAGCTGTTTTTT.

CDR3 bases: TGTGCCAGCAGTTTATCATCTAGCTATGGCTACACCTTC. This sequence encodes CASSLSSSYGYTF. The genes are TRBV28 and TRBJ1-2, with no clear D. Trimming stripped 1 base from V and 4 bases from J, with 7 bases between. This CDR3 has 13 residues. The germline V gene encodes CDR1 MDHEN and CDR2 SYDVKM.

V gene TRBV5-6 combines with J gene TRBJ2-1, with 10 bases lining up with TRBD2. Germline values: CDR1 SGHDT, CDR2 YYEEEE. CDR3 size: 15 residues. V dropped 0 bases and J dropped 3; count of bases not matched to a gene: 0. The CDR3 DNA reads as TGTGCCAGCAGCTTGGGGACTAGCGGCTACAATGAGCAGTTCTTC. Translated, it gives CASSLGTSGYNEQFF.

Written as DNA, the CDR3 is TGTGCCAGCATTAACTACAATGAGCAGTTCTTC. Translation gives CASINYNEQFF. The rearrangement joins TRBV6-5 to TRBJ2-1, with unresolved D. CDR1 MNHEY and CDR2 SVGAGI come from the germline V gene. The CDR3 runs 11 residues. Between the trimmed V and J ends, which lost 7 bases and 3 bases, there was a span of 4 bases.

V usage is TRBV5-1 and J usage is TRBJ2-5; a weak D match, TRBD2 (5 bases). Trimming removed 6 bases from V and 4 bases from J, with 22 bases in between. Germline loops: CDR1 SGHRS, CDR2 YFSETQ. The CDR3 is 16 amino acids. The CDR3 coding sequence is TGCGCCAGCAAAGAGGGTGGGTCCTTGCAATCAGAGACCCAGTACTTC. Its translation: CASKEGGSLQSETQYF.

This chain joins TRBV18 and TRBJ2-3; 9 bases are shared with TRBD2. Germline trimming cut 1 base from V and 9 bases from J; bases unmatched to any gene: 8. CDR1 and CDR2 from the germline V gene are KGHSH and LQKENI. The CDR3 sequence is 15 residues long. The DNA for the CDR3 is TGTGCCAGCTCACCACTAGCGGGGGCGGTTTCAACGCAGTATTTT. Its translation: CASSPLAGAVSTQYF.

This clone turned up a few times. This sequence joins TRBV6-5 and TRBJ1-1; TRBD1 is a possible D gene (5 bases). The CDR3 runs 14 residues. V was pared by 7 bases and J by 1 base, with 13 bases between. The germline V gene encodes CDR1 MNHEY and CDR2 SVGAGI. The CDR3 nucleotides read TGTGCCAGCACCCACTCGGGGGGGAACACTGAAGCTTTCTTT. Its translation is CASTHSGGNTEAFF.

The J gene is TRBJ2-3, the V gene TRBV27, with D possibly TRBD2 on 6 matching bases. This CDR3 is 14 amino acids long. The V end was cut by 4 bases, the J end by 3 bases, with 11 bases between. CDR1 is MNHEY and CDR2 is SMNVEV in the germline V gene (reference sequence). CDR3 residues: CASSWRAPTDTQYF. CDR3 bases: TGTGCCAGCAGTTGGAGGGCCCCTACAGATACGCAGTATTTT.

This sequence joins TRBV30 and TRBJ1-3; D is possibly TRBD1 (6 bases). The V and J ends lost 3 bases and 2 bases respectively, with 8 bases between them. The CDR3 is made up of 13 amino acids. Per the germline V gene, CDR1 is GTSNPN and CDR2 is SVGIG (reference sequence). CDR3 residues: CAWRWGPGNTIYF. The CDR3 coding sequence is TGTGCCTGGAGATGGGGGCCTGGAAACACCATATATTTT.

V is TRBV10-3 and J is TRBJ1-5; 10 nucleotides agree with TRBD1. Germline V gives CDR1 ENHRY, CDR2 SYGVKD. The CDR3 contains 15 residues. Losses at the gene ends were 8 bases for V and 5 bases for J; bases not matched to a gene: 9. CDR3 bases: TGTGCCATCTCACAGGACAGGGGGAGCGATCAGCCCCAGCATTTT. This gives the protein CAISQDRGSDQPQHF.

The chain links TRBV4-1 to TRBJ1-2, with 11 positions matching TRBD1. CDR1 is MGHRA and CDR2 is YSYEKL in the germline V gene. This CDR3 comprises 16 residues. The V segment lost 5 bases and the J segment 8 bases; nucleotides outside the gene matches: 13. CDR3 DNA sequence: TGCGCCAGCAGCAGCAGCCGGACAGGGGGCGCGAAAGGCTACACCTTC. Residues: CASSSSRTGGAKGYTF.

This chain connects TRBV18 to TRBJ2-7; TRBD1 matches 9 bases. With 5 bases clipped from V and 3 bases from J, the junction kept 5 bases outside the gene matches. The CDR3 length is 14 residues. Germline CDR1 reads KGHSH; CDR2 reads LQKENI. The CDR3 bases are TGTGCCAGCTCAAGGGACAGGGCTTACTACGAGCAGTACTTC. Protein sequence: CASSRDRAYYEQYF.

This clone turned up a few times. CDR3 amino acids: CASRNGQDYGYTF. The CDR3 region has the DNA TGTGCCAGCAGAAACGGACAGGACTATGGCTACACCTTC. The chain links TRBV28 to TRBJ1-2, with 7 nucleotides matching TRBD1. The length of the CDR3 is 13 residues. Germline-derived CDR1 and CDR2 are MDHEN and SYDVKM. V gave up 6 bases and J gave up 3 bases; unmatched junction bases: 4.

This clone was counted ten times or more. The chain carries TRBV7-9 and TRBJ2-1, with TRBD2 matching over 13 bases. Germline V gene sequence: CDR1 SEHNR, CDR2 FQNEAQ (reference sequence). The CDR3 has 15 residues. Germline trimming cut 8 bases from V and 8 bases from J; bases unmatched to any gene: 9. The CDR3 protein is CASLWTSGSSDEQFF. The CDR3 DNA follows: TGTGCCAGCCTATGGACTAGCGGGAGTTCGGATGAGCAGTTCTTC.